Sequencing of this T cell receptor (beta chain) was carried out in a study of cytomegalovirus exposure and HLA in healthy donors. There are 15 residues in the CDR3. Germline CDR1 reads SNHLY; CDR2 reads FYNNEI. The V end was cut by 5 bases, the J end by 2 bases, with 14 bases between. The study ran its PCR with 60 Vbeta and 13 Jbeta primers. Assay used: immunoSEQ multiplex PCR; TCRdb lists only in-frame clones, some missing. The sample shows some 200,000 clones, 75% to 85% of them seen only once. The V call is TRBV2, the J call TRBJ2-3; TRBD2 might be the D (5 bases). Sequenced material: PBMCs. The receptor comes from a male donor in good health and CMV-seropositive. The chain's CDR3 is CASSILERFTDTQYF. The CDR3 region has the DNA TGTGCCAGCAGTATACTAGAGAGATTCACAGATACGCAGTATTTT.